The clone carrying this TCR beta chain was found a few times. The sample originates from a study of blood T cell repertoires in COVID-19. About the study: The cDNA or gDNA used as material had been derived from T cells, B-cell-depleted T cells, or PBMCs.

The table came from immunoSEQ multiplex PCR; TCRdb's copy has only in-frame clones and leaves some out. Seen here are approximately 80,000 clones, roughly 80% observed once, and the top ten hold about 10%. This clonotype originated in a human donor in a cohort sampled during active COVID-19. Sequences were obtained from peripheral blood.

The CDR3 DNA follows: TGTGCCAGCAGCTTGCCGGGGGGACACTCGATCTCCTACGAGCAGTACTTC. As protein: CASSLPGGHSISYEQYF. This sequence joins TRBV5-6 and TRBJ2-7; tentative D call: TRBD2 (7 bases). The CDR3 has 17 residues. The germline V gene has CDR1 SGHDT and CDR2 YYEEEE. Trimming left V 1 base short and J 0 bases short, with 17 bases between.